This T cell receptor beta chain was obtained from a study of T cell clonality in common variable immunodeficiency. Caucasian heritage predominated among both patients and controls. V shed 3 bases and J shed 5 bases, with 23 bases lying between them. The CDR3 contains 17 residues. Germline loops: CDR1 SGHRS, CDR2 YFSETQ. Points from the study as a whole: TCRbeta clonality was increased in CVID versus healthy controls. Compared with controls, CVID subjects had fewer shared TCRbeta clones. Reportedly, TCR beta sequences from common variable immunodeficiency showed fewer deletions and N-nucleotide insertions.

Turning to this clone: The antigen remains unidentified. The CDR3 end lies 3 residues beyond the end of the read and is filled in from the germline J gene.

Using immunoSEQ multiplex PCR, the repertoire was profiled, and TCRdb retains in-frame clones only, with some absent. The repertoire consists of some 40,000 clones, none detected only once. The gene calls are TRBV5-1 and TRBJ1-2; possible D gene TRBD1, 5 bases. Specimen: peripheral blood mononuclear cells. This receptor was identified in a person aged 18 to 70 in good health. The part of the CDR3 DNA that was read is TGCGCCAGCAGCTCGTATTATCAGGGAAGCGGGGGATATGGC. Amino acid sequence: CASSSYYQGSGGYG. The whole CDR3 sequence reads CASSSYYQGSGGYGYTF.